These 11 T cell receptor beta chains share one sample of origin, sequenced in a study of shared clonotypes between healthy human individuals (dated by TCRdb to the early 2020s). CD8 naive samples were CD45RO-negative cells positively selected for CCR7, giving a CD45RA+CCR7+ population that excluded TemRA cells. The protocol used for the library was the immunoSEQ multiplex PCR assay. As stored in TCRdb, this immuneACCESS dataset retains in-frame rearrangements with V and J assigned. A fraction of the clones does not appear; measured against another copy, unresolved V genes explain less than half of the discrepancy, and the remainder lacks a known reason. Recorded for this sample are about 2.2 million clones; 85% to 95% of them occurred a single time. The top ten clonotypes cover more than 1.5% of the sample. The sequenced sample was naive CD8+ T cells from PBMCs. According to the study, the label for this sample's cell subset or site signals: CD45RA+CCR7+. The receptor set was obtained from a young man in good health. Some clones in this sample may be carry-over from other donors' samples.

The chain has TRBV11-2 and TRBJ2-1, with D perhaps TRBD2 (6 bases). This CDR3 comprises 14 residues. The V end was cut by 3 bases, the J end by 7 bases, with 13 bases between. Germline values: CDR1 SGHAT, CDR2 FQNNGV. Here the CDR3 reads CASSLGRDWNEQFF. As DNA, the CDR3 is TGTGCCAGCAGCTTGGGAAGGGACTGGAATGAGCAGTTCTTC.

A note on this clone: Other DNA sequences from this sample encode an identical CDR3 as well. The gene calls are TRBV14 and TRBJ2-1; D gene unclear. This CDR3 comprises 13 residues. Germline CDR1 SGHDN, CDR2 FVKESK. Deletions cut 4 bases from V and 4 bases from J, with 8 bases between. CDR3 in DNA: TGTGCCAGCAGCCCCGGGCTTTACAATGAGCAGTTCTTC. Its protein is CASSPGLYNEQFF. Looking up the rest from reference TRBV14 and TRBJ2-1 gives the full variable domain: EAGVTQFPSHSVIEKGQTVTLRCDPISGHDNLYWYRRVMGKEIKFLLHFVKESKQDESGMPNNRFLAERTGGTYSTLKVQPAELEDSGVYFCASSPGLYNEQFFGPGTRLTVL.

The CDR3 loop reads CASSLAASGDTQYF. The CDR3 region has the DNA TGTGCCAGCAGCTTGGCGGCTAGCGGGGATACGCAGTATTTT. The chain employs TRBV5-6 and TRBJ2-3; 8 bases are shared with TRBD2. The trim removed 0 bases at V and 6 bases at J, leaving 3 bases unmatched. This CDR3 has 14 residues. CDR1 and CDR2 from the germline V gene are SGHDT and YYEEEE. Full variable domain (outside the CDR3, taken from reference TRBV5-6 and TRBJ2-3): DAGVTQSPTHLIKTRGQQVTLRCSPKSGHDTVSWYQQALGQGPQFIFQYYEEEERQRGNFPDRFSGHQFPNYSSELNVNALLLGDSALYLCASSLAASGDTQYFGPGTRLTVL.

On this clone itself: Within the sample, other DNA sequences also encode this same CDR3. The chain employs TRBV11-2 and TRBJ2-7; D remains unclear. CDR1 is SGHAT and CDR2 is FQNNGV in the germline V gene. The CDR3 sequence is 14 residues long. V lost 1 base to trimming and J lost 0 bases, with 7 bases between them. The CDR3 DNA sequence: TGTGCCAGCAGCTTAGCAGGAAGCTCCTACGAGCAGTACTTC. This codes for CASSLAGSSYEQYF.

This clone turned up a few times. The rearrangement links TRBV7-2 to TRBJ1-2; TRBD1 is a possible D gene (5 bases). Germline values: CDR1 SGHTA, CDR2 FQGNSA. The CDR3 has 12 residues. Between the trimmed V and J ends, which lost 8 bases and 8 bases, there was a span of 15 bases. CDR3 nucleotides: TGTGCCAGCGGTCAGGGAGGTGACGGCTACACCTTC. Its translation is CASGQGGDGYTF.

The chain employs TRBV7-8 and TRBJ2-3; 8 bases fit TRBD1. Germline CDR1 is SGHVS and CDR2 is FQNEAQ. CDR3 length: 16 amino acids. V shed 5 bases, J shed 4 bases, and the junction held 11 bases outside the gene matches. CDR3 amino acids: CASSPSRTGNSDTQYF. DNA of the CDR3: TGTGCCAGCAGCCCCAGTCGGACAGGGAACTCAGATACGCAGTATTTT.

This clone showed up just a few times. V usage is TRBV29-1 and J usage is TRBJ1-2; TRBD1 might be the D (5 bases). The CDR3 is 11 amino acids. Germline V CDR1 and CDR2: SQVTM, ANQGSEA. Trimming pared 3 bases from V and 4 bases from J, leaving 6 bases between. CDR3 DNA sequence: TGCAGCGTTGAGGGGGGCTATGGCTACACCTTC. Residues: CSVEGGYGYTF.

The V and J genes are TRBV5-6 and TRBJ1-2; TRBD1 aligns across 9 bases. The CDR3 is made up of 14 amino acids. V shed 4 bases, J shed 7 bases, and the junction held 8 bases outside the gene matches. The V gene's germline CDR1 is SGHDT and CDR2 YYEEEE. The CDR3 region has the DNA TGTGCCAGCAGCCTCGGGACAGGGCAGGGTGGCTACACCTTC. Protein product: CASSLGTGQGGYTF.

CDR3 residues: CASSLGTAPGEEQYF. CDR3 nucleotides: TGTGCCAGCAGCCTCGGGACAGCCCCCGGAGAAGAGCAGTACTTC. The chain couples TRBV9 to TRBJ2-7, with 7 positions matching TRBD1. This CDR3 is built from 15 residues. The ends lost 4 bases at V and 7 bases at J; junction bases unmatched: 14. Germline assignment: CDR1 SGDLS and CDR2 YYNGEE.

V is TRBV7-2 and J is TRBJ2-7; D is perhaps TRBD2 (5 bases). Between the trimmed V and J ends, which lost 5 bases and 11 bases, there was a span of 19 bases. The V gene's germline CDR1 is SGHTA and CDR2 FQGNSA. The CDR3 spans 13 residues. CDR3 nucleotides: TGTGCCAGCAGCCCCCTGGCGAGGGCGCTTGAGTACTTC. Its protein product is CASSPLARALEYF.

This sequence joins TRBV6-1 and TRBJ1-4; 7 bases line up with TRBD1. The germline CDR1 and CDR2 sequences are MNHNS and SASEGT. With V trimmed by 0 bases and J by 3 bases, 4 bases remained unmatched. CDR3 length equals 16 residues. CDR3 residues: CASSEAPRGANEKLFF. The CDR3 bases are TGTGCCAGCAGTGAAGCCCCCAGGGGGGCTAATGAAAAACTGTTTTTT.